The 30 T cell receptor beta chains given below trace back to one sample, sequenced in a study of blood T cell repertoires in COVID-19. This table comes from immunoSEQ multiplex PCR, and its TCRdb copy is limited to in-frame clones, with some not included. In the table there are about 300,000 clones, nearly 90% of which are singletons. The sequenced sample consisted of PBMCs or T cells enriched from blood (not recorded which). These receptors all stem from a woman in her late teens or twenties with acute COVID-19.

V and J are TRBV24-1 and TRBJ1-2, with TRBD1 identical over 7 bases. Germline-derived CDR1 and CDR2 are KGHDR and SFDVKD. The trim removed 0 bases at V and 6 bases at J, leaving 3 bases unmatched. The CDR3 totals 14 residues. The CDR3 DNA reads TGTGCCACCAGTGATTTGGACAGGGAAAATGGCTACACCTTC. This sequence encodes CATSDLDRENGYTF.

The rearrangement uses TRBV28 and TRBJ2-1, with D possibly matching TRBD1 (6 bases). From germline, CDR1 is MDHEN and CDR2 SYDVKM. The CDR3 loop spans 14 amino acids. V was pared by 3 bases and J by 7 bases, with 13 bases between. The CDR3 loop reads CASSFIRGMNEQFF. The DNA for the CDR3 is TGTGCCAGCAGTTTTATCAGGGGCATGAATGAGCAGTTCTTC.

The chain recombines TRBV7-9 with TRBJ2-5; D call uncertain. The V gene's germline CDR1 is SEHNR and CDR2 FQNEAQ (reference sequence). The CDR3 has 11 residues. V was cut by 3 bases and J by 4 bases, with 3 bases left in between. CDR3 coding DNA: TGTGCCAGCAGCTTCTCAGAGACCCAGTACTTC. Protein product: CASSFSETQYF.

The rearrangement joins TRBV10-3 to TRBJ1-5; D not resolved. The CDR3 is made up of 14 amino acids. V lost 3 bases to trimming and J lost 2 bases, with 8 bases between them. CDR1 is ENHRY and CDR2 is SYGVKD in the germline V gene. Written as DNA, the CDR3 is TGTGCCATCAGTGACCGGGGTGGCAATCAGCCCCAGCATTTT. Amino acid sequence: CAISDRGGNQPQHF.

The V call is TRBV29-1, the J call TRBJ1-1, with D possibly matching TRBD1 (5 bases). The ends were cut back, 1 base at V and 7 bases at J, with 10 bases in the middle. Germline lookup yields CDR1 SQVTM and CDR2 ANQGSEA. CDR3 length: 12 residues. The DNA of the CDR3 is TGCAGCGTTGAAGCTCCAGGGATTGAAGCTTTCTTT. This gives the protein CSVEAPGIEAFF.

The chain links TRBV6-5 to TRBJ1-1, with 9 positions matching TRBD1. The CDR3 is 14 amino acids. Germline loops: CDR1 MNHEY, CDR2 SVGAGI. V gave up 11 bases and J gave up 5 bases; unmatched junction bases: 12. In nucleotides, the CDR3 is TGTGCCTCTTGGACGGGACAGGGATTAACTGAAGCTTTCTTT. Translated: CASWTGQGLTEAFF.

The CDR3 DNA reads as TGCGCCAGCAGTGAGTCAGGCAGGGGGGACAATGAGCAGTTCTTC. It encodes CASSESGRGDNEQFF. J is TRBJ2-1 and V is TRBV10-1; D is possibly TRBD1 (7 bases). Germline V CDR1 and CDR2: WNHNN, SYGVQD (reference sequence). V dropped 0 bases and J dropped 5 bases, with 11 bases sitting between them. CDR3 length equals 15 residues.

The chain is built from TRBV5-1 and TRBJ2-5; the match to TRBD2 covers 10 bases. This CDR3 contains 14 residues. V trimming: 9 bases; J trimming: 5 bases; junction bases outside the gene matches: 10. CDR1 and CDR2 (germline): SGHRS, YFSETQ. In DNA form, the CDR3 reads TGCGCCACCACTAGCGGGACCCAAACGGAGACCCAGTACTTC. This sequence encodes CATTSGTQTETQYF.

The V gene is TRBV6-5, the J gene TRBJ2-7; TRBD1 matches at 10 bases. The CDR3 consists of 14 residues. CDR1 and CDR2 (germline): MNHEY, SVGAGI. Trimming cost V 6 bases and J 7 bases; bases outside gene matches: 9. For the CDR3, the DNA is TGTGCCAGCAGGACAGGACAGGGGGTGGGAGAGCAGTACTTC. Translated: CASRTGQGVGEQYF.

V and J are TRBV19 and TRBJ1-1; maybe TRBD1 (5 bases). The CDR3 sequence is 14 residues long. Germline V gives CDR1 LNHDA, CDR2 SQIVND (reference sequence). V lost 1 base, J lost 5 bases, and 11 bases lay in between. The CDR3 sequence: CASSIVAGGTEAFF. The DNA of the CDR3 is TGTGCCAGTAGTATAGTCGCCGGGGGGACTGAAGCTTTCTTT.

The count of this clone is one. The rearrangement links TRBV28 to TRBJ2-2, with TRBD2 as a possible D gene (6 bases). V lost 8 bases to trimming and J lost 6 bases, with 13 bases between them. Looked up from germline, CDR1 is MDHEN and CDR2 is SYDVKM. The CDR3 spans 13 residues. Written as DNA, the CDR3 is TGTGCCAGCGGGAGTGGCGGGGCCGGGGAGCTGTTTTTT. Translated, it gives CASGSGGAGELFF.

CDR3 in DNA: TGTGCCAGCAGCCGAGGGGGCGCGAACACCGGGGAGCTGTTTTTT. Encoded protein: CASSRGGANTGELFF. This chain joins TRBV6-2 or TRBV6-3 and TRBJ2-2; 7 nucleotides line up with TRBD1. The CDR3 runs 15 residues. J lost 0 bases, V lost 6 bases, and 4 bases had no gene match. CDR1 MNHEY and CDR2 SVGEGT come from the germline V gene.

This clone was detected once. This chain joins TRBV10-3 and TRBJ1-2; D is undetermined. The V gene lost 3 bases and the J gene lost 4 bases, with 18 bases spanning the gap. CDR3 length: 16 amino acids. Germline values: CDR1 ENHRY, CDR2 SYGVKD. The CDR3 DNA reads as TGTGCCATCAGTGACCCGAGGTCCGGCGATCGCTATGGCTACACCTTC. It translates to CAISDPRSGDRYGYTF.

This chain connects TRBV9 to TRBJ1-1; D not certain. Germline values: CDR1 SGDLS, CDR2 YYNGEE. The CDR3 loop spans 16 amino acids. V was pared by 0 bases and J by 4 bases, with 16 bases between. The CDR3 spells CASSVGSGGRGTEAFF. The DNA of the CDR3 is TGTGCCAGCAGCGTAGGGTCGGGAGGCCGGGGCACTGAAGCTTTCTTT.

Regarding this clone: The same CDR3 can be traced to other DNA sequences in this sample. The J gene is TRBJ1-4, the V gene TRBV5-1; D gene uncertain. Germline CDR1 SGHRS, CDR2 YFSETQ. V was trimmed by 0 bases and J by 2 bases, leaving 5 bases between them. The CDR3 is made up of 14 amino acids. CDR3 sequence reads: CASSLDSTNEKLFF. In DNA form, the CDR3 reads TGCGCCAGCAGCTTGGACAGTACTAATGAAAAACTGTTTTTT.

The chain couples TRBV19 to TRBJ2-7; no clear D gene. With 6 bases removed from V and 0 bases from J, the gap between germline ends came to 15 bases. The CDR3 totals 15 residues. Germline V lookup: CDR1 LNHDA, CDR2 SQIVND (reference sequence). CDR3 residues: CASSPSPASSYEQYF. In nucleotides, the CDR3 is TGTGCCAGTAGCCCCAGCCCAGCGAGCTCCTACGAGCAGTACTTC.

The chain combines TRBV6-5 with TRBJ1-2; 7 bases map to TRBD1. This CDR3 has 15 residues. CDR1 is MNHEY, CDR2 SVGAGI, per germline. Trimming at V came to 8 bases and at J to 4 bases, leaving 13 bases not matched to a gene. CDR3 region: CASAIWTGGVYGYTF. In DNA form, the CDR3 reads TGTGCCAGCGCGATCTGGACAGGAGGAGTCTATGGCTACACCTTC.

The genes are TRBV6-5 and TRBJ2-5; TRBD2 matches at 12 bases. Looked up from germline, CDR1 is MNHEY and CDR2 is SVGAGI. The CDR3 is 13 residues long. The V gene end was trimmed by 8 bases and the J gene end by 5 bases; junction bases not matched to a gene: 3. CDR3 bases: TGTGCCAGCCAGACTAGCGGGAGTGAGACCCAGTACTTC. It encodes CASQTSGSETQYF.

The chain has TRBV28 and TRBJ2-7; D may be TRBD1 (6 bases). The CDR3 is made up of 13 amino acids. Germline CDR1 reads MDHEN; CDR2 reads SYDVKM. V was trimmed by 5 bases and J by 7 bases, leaving 15 bases between them. CDR3 DNA: TGTGCCAGCAGTCCCAGGGGAGTAGGGGAGCAGTACTTC. Translated: CASSPRGVGEQYF. The full variable domain, with the rest looked up from reference TRBV28 and TRBJ2-7, is DVKVTQSSRYLVKRTGEKVFLECVQDMDHENMFWYRQDPGLGLRLIYFSYDVKMKEKGDIPEGYSVSREKKERFSLILESASTNQTSMYLCASSPRGVGEQYFGPGTRLTVT.

This clone was picked up a small number of times. This sequence joins TRBV3-1 (or the pseudogene TRBV3-2) and TRBJ2-2; D is ambiguous. Germline V gene lookup returns CDR1 LGHDT and CDR2 YNNKEL (reference sequence). The CDR3 runs to 17 residues. V was clipped by 1 base and J by 2 bases, with 14 bases between them. The CDR3 DNA sequence: TGTGCCAGCAGCCAAGGAAGCCTAGACCACAACACCGGGGAGCTGTTTTTT. It yields the protein CASSQGSLDHNTGELFF.

V is TRBV19 and J is TRBJ2-7; D perhaps matches TRBD1 (6 bases). The CDR3 spans 12 residues. V dropped 5 bases and J dropped 6 bases, with 11 bases sitting between them. Germline loops: CDR1 LNHDA, CDR2 SQIVND (reference sequence). The CDR3 spells CASSPTGLEQYF. For the CDR3, the DNA is TGTGCCAGTAGTCCCACAGGGCTCGAGCAGTACTTC.

The chain links TRBV5-6 to TRBJ1-2; 7 nucleotides align to TRBD1. This CDR3 is 14 amino acids long. Germline trimming cut 0 bases from V and 5 bases from J; bases unmatched to any gene: 4. In germline, CDR1 is SGHDT, CDR2 YYEEEE. The DNA of the CDR3 is TGTGCCAGCAGCTTGGATGACAGGGTGTATGGCTACACCTTC. Translated: CASSLDDRVYGYTF. Complete variable domain (other parts from reference TRBV5-6 and TRBJ1-2): DAGVTQSPTHLIKTRGQQVTLRCSPKSGHDTVSWYQQALGQGPQFIFQYYEEEERQRGNFPDRFSGHQFPNYSSELNVNALLLGDSALYLCASSLDDRVYGYTFGSGTRLTVV.

The chain links TRBV10-3 to TRBJ1-5; D is unclear. CDR3 length: 13 residues. Germline-derived CDR1 and CDR2 are ENHRY and SYGVKD. Trimming took off 5 bases at V and 7 bases at J, with 12 bases between the two ends. This CDR3 reads CAISFGTGQPQHF. The CDR3 DNA follows: TGTGCCATCAGTTTCGGCACGGGGCAGCCCCAGCATTTT.

V usage is TRBV29-1 and J usage is TRBJ2-7; 7 nucleotides match TRBD2. In germline, CDR1 is SQVTM, CDR2 ANQGSEA. The CDR3 has 21 residues. Trimming at V came to 0 bases and at J to 3 bases, leaving 26 bases not matched to a gene. The DNA for the CDR3 is TGCAGCGTTGAAGATCAGTCACCGACTAGCCCAAAGGAGGGTTTTAGCTACGAGCAGTACTTC. This translates into CSVEDQSPTSPKEGFSYEQYF.

CDR3 sequence (DNA): TGTGCCAGCAGCCTGCGCGGGGGCACTAATGAAAAACTGTTTTTT. It specifies CASSLRGGTNEKLFF. The chain uses TRBV9 and TRBJ1-4; maybe TRBD1 (6 bases). Germline CDR1 is SGDLS and CDR2 is YYNGEE. V dropped 4 bases and J dropped 2 bases, with 12 bases sitting between them. The CDR3 length is 15 residues.

The rearrangement uses TRBV7-3 and TRBJ2-2; D gene ambiguous. The germline gives CDR1 SGHTA, CDR2 FQGTGA. The CDR3 covers 12 residues. V was cut by 5 bases and J by 6 bases, with 7 bases left in between. The CDR3 loop reads CASSQSPGELFF. CDR3 nucleotides: TGTGCCAGCAGCCAAAGCCCCGGGGAGCTGTTTTTT. Using reference TRBV7-3 and TRBJ2-2 for the parts outside the CDR3, the full variable domain is GAGVSQTPSNKVTEKGKYVELRCDPISGHTALYWYRQSLGQGPEFLIYFQGTGAADDSGLPNDRFFAVRPEGSVSTLKIQRTERGDSAVYLCASSQSPGELFFGEGSRLTVL.

The rearrangement uses TRBV14 and TRBJ1-1; D unclear. Germline V gives CDR1 SGHDN, CDR2 FVKESK. The CDR3 spans 13 residues. The V gene lost 4 bases and the J gene lost 8 bases, with 14 bases spanning the gap. The CDR3, as DNA: TGTGCCAGCAGCCTACACTTAGCAAGCGAAGCTTTCTTT. Amino acids: CASSLHLASEAFF.

This rearrangement joins TRBV12-5 to TRBJ2-5; 8 bases are shared with TRBD1. V lost 7 bases and J lost 4; bases outside the gene matches: 8. The CDR3 has 14 amino acids. The germline CDR1 and CDR2 sequences are LGHNT and FRNRAP. This CDR3 is CASARQGAGETQYF. The CDR3 region has the DNA TGTGCTAGTGCTCGCCAGGGGGCTGGAGAGACCCAGTACTTC. The whole variable domain, filled in from reference TRBV12-5 and TRBJ2-5, reads DARVTQTPRHKVTEMGQEVTMRCQPILGHNTVFWYRQTMMQGLELLAYFRNRAPLDDSGMPKDRFSAEMPDATLATLKIQPSEPRDSAVYFCASARQGAGETQYFGPGTRLLVL.

The chain carries TRBV2 and TRBJ1-2, with unresolved D. V dropped 6 bases and J dropped 7 bases, with 9 bases sitting between them. The CDR3 sequence is 11 residues long. Germline values: CDR1 SNHLY, CDR2 FYNNEI. CDR3 region: CASSLDGGYTF. In nucleotides, the CDR3 is TGTGCCAGCAGCCTAGACGGTGGCTACACCTTC.

V is TRBV5-1 and J is TRBJ2-1; D is undetermined. Trimming cost V 0 bases and J 8 bases, with 12 bases left between them. The CDR3 sequence is 14 residues long. CDR1 SGHRS and CDR2 YFSETQ come from the germline V gene. Here the CDR3 DNA reads TGCGCCAGCAGCTTGGGAGTAGCAATCGATGAGCAGTTCTTC. This gives the protein CASSLGVAIDEQFF.